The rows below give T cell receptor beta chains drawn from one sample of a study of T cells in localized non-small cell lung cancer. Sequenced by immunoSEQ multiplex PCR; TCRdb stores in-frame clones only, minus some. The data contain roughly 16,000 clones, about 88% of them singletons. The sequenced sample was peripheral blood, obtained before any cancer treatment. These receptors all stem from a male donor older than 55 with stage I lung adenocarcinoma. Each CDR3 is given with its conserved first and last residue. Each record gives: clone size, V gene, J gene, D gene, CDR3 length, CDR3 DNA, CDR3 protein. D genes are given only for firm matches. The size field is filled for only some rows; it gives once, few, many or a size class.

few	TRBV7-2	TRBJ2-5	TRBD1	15	TGTGCCAGCAGCTTGCGAACAGGGGGCAGCGAGACCCAGTACTTC	CASSLRTGGSETQYF
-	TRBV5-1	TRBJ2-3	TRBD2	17	TGCGCCAGCAGCGGTATCGGGAGGTCCTCTTTCACAGATACGCAGTATTTT	CASSGIGRSSFTDTQYF
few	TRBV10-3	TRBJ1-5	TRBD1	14	TGTGCCATCAGTGTCGGGGACAGACATCAGCCCCAGCATTTT	CAISVGDRHQPQHF
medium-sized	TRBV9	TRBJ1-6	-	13	TGTGCCAGCAGCGAGGGGGATATACCACCCCTCCACTTT	CASSEGDIPPLHF
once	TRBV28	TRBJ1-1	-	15	TGTGCCAGCAGCCCCCTAGGGGGGCCGAACACTGAAGCTTTCTTT	CASSPLGGPNTEAFF
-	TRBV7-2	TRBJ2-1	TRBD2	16	TGTGCCAGCAGTTTTACGGGAGGGAGCTCCTACAATGAGCAGTTCTTC	CASSFTGGSSYNEQFF
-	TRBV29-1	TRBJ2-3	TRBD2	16	TGCAGCGTTGAGGGGTACGGAGCGGGGTTAATAGATACGCAGTATTTT	CSVEGYGAGLIDTQYF
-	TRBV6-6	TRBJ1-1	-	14	TGTGCCAGCAAGAACGCTTGGGCAGGGACTGAAGCTTTCTTT	CASKNAWAGTEAFF
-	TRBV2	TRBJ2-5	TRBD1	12	TGTGCCAGCTCTACAGGGGCAGAGACCCAGTACTTC	CASSTGAETQYF
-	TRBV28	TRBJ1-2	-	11	TGTGCCCTTGGAGGGCGATATGGCTACACCTTC	CALGGRYGYTF
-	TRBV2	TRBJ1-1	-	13	TGTGCCAGCAGTTTACAGGTTAACACTGAAGCTTTCTTT	CASSLQVNTEAFF
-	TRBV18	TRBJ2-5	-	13	TGTGCCAGCTCACCGAGTAGTCAGGAGACCCAGTACTTC	CASSPSSQETQYF
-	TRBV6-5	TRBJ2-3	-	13	TGTGCCAGCAGTTACCGGGTGACAGATACGCAGTATTTT	CASSYRVTDTQYF
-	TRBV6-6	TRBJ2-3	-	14	TGTGCCAGCAGTTACTCGCCTTCCTCAGATACGCAGTATTTT	CASSYSPSSDTQYF
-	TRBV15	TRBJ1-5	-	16	TGTGCCACCAGCAGAGTCCCTCTGGGGAAGGGGCAGCCCCAGCATTTT	CATSRVPLGKGQPQHF
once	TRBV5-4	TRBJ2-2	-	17	TGTGCCAGCAGCCGTCCGGACGGTGCAGGGCGCACCGGGGAGCTGTTTTTT	CASSRPDGAGRTGELFF
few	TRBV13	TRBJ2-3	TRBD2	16	TGTGCCAGCAGCCCGAAAGCGGGGGCGGGCACAGATACGCAGTATTTT	CASSPKAGAGTDTQYF
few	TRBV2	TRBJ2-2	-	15	TGTGCCAGCAGTAACGCGGACAGCTCCACCGGGGAGCTGTTTTTT	CASSNADSSTGELFF
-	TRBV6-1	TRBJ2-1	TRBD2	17	TGTGCCAGCAGTGAACAGGGTAGCGGGGGATCCTACAATGAGCAGTTCTTC	CASSEQGSGGSYNEQFF
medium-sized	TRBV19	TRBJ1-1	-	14	TGTGCCAGTACCCGGGGGCGGGTGAACACTGAAGCTTTCTTT	CASTRGRVNTEAFF
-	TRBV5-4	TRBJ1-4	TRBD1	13	TGTGCCAGCAGCGGGGACAGTAATGAAAAACTGTTTTTT	CASSGDSNEKLFF
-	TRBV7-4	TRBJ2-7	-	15	TGTGCCAGCAGTTTTAGGACTCCTACATCCTACGAGCAGTACTTC	CASSFRTPTSYEQYF
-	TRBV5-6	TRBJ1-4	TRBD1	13	TGTGCCAGCAGCTGGGACAGGGAGGAAAAACTGTTTTTT	CASSWDREEKLFF
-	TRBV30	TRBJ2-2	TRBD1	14	TGTGCCTGGAACGGACAGGGTAACACCGGGGAGCTGTTTTTT	CAWNGQGNTGELFF
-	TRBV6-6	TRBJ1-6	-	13	TGTGCCAGCAGGAGGGTGCTCAGTTCACCCCTCCACTTT	CASRRVLSSPLHF
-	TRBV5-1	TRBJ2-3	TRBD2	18	TGCGCCAGCAGCTTGGATGGGACTAGCGGGAGATGGTCAGATACGCAGTATTTT	CASSLDGTSGRWSDTQYF
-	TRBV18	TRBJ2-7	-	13	TGTGCCAGCTCACCACGAGTCTCCTACGAGCAGTACTTC	CASSPRVSYEQYF
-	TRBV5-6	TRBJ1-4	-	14	TGTGCCAGCAGTTCGCCCCAACATAGAGGAAAACTGTTTTTT	CASSSPQHRGKLFF
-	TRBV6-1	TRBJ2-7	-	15	TGTGCCAGCAGTGAAGGGGGCGGGTACTCCTACGAGCAGTACTTC	CASSEGGGYSYEQYF
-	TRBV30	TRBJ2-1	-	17	TGTGCCTGGAGTGTTAGCACGACAGGGAGGCTTTACAATGAGCAGTTCTTC	CAWSVSTTGRLYNEQFF
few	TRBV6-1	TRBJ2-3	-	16	TGTGCCAGCAGTGATTGGCGTGGGGGTCAGCGCGATACGCAGTATTTT	CASSDWRGGQRDTQYF
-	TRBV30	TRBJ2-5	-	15	TGTGCCTGGGCCCGGATCATCGCGGTCGAAGGGACCCAGTACTTC	CAWARIIAVEGTQYF
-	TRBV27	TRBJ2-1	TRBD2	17	TGTGCCAGCAGTTTATACCCGGGACTAGCGGGAGCCAATGAGCAGTTCTTC	CASSLYPGLAGANEQFF
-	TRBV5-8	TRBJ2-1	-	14	TGTGCCAGTCTGCGGGGATCCAAGTACAATGAGCAGTTCTTC	CASLRGSKYNEQFF
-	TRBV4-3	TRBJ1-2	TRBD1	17	TGCGCCAGCAGCCAAACCCCCGGACAGGTAACTAACTATGGCTACACCTTC	CASSQTPGQVTNYGYTF
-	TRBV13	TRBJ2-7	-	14	TGTGCCAGCAGCCCCGCCCAAAGCCCCAACGAGCAGTACTTC	CASSPAQSPNEQYF
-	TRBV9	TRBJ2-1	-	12	TGTGCCAGCAGCGTAGGAGAGGATGAGCAGTTCTTC	CASSVGEDEQFF
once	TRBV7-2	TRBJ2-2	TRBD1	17	TGTGCCAGCAGCGCATCCGGACAGGGGGTTAGAACCGGGGAGCTGTTTTTT	CASSASGQGVRTGELFF
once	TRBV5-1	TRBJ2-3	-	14	TGCGCCAGCCAGGGCGGGGTTAGCACAGATACGCAGTATTTT	CASQGGVSTDTQYF
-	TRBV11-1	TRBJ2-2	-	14	TGTGCCAGCAGCTTAGGAGTGGGGACCGGGGAGCTGTTTTTT	CASSLGVGTGELFF
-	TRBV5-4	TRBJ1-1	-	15	TGTGCCAGCAGCTTGGCTGGGGGGCGCGGCACTGAAGCTTTCTTT	CASSLAGGRGTEAFF
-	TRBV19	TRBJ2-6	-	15	TGTGCCAGTAGTATAGAGGCAAGCGGGGCCAACGTCCTGACTTTC	CASSIEASGANVLTF